The rows below give T cell receptor beta chains drawn from one sample of a study of blood T cell repertoires in COVID-19. Generated by immunoSEQ multiplex PCR, the TCRdb table keeps only in-frame clones and is missing some. The sample holds roughly 200,000 clones, more than 75% seen once. Sequencing was done on a sample of peripheral blood. The receptor set was obtained from an elderly woman with COVID-19, enrolled during active disease. The CDR3 runs from the conserved cysteine through the conserved F or W. D genes are given only for firm matches. Clone size is stated in some rows and not others, as once, few, many or a class when expanded.

size | D | J | V | CDR3 | DNA
. | . | TRBJ2-2 | TRBV12-3/TRBV12-4 | CASSFPAGELFF | TGTGCCAGCAGTTTTCCTGCCGGGGAGCTGTTTTTT
. | TRBD1 | TRBJ2-5 | TRBV6-5 | CASTLQAGGFMTQYF | TGTGCCAGCACCCTACAGGCAGGGGGCTTTATGACCCAGTACTTC
. | . | TRBJ1-6 | TRBV27 | CASKRSSYNSPLHF | TGTGCCAGCAAACGCAGCTCCTATAATTCACCCCTCCACTTT
. | TRBD1 | TRBJ1-2 | TRBV27 | CASSPATGTGYGYTF | TGTGCCAGCAGTCCCGCCACGGGGACAGGGTACGGCTACACCTTC
. | . | TRBJ2-5 | TRBV27 | CASSLSQLGAQYF | TGTGCCAGCAGTTTATCCCAGTTAGGGGCCCAGTACTTC
. | TRBD1 | TRBJ1-4 | TRBV28 | CASSSGTVNWKLFF | TGTGCCAGCAGTTCCGGGACAGTTAATTGGAAACTGTTTTTT
. | TRBD2 | TRBJ2-3 | TRBV4-1 | CASSPVGSGRVSDTQYF | TGCGCCAGCAGCCCGGTAGGAAGCGGGAGAGTGTCAGATACGCAGTATTTT
. | TRBD1 | TRBJ1-2 | TRBV5-1 | CASSSSGQGYGYTF | TGCGCCAGCAGCTCCTCGGGACAGGGGTATGGCTACACCTTC
few | TRBD1 | TRBJ1-2 | TRBV28 | CASTTGGGTYYTF | TGTGCCAGCACCACAGGGGGAGGGACGTACTACACCTTC
. | TRBD2 | TRBJ2-2 | TRBV10-3 | CAIRPGTSALANTGELFF | TGTGCCATCAGGCCCGGGACTAGCGCACTCGCGAACACCGGGGAGCTGTTTTTT
few | . | TRBJ1-5 | TRBV4-2 | CASSQWTGVHPQHF | TGTGCCAGCAGCCAATGGACGGGGGTCCACCCCCAGCATTTT
. | . | TRBJ1-1 | TRBV7-3 | CASSLGAGNTEAFF | TGTGCCAGCAGCTTAGGTGCAGGGAACACTGAAGCTTTCTTT
. | . | TRBJ2-5 | TRBV15 | CATSTTAGQGARETQYF | TGTGCCACCAGCACTACCGCAGGGCAGGGCGCGAGAGAGACCCAGTACTTC
. | . | TRBJ2-1 | TRBV5-1 | CASSRLAAGNEQFF | TGCGCCAGCTCCCGTTTAGCGGCGGGGAATGAGCAGTTCTTC
. | TRBD1 | TRBJ1-4 | TRBV6-6 | CASRLQGAGGEKLFF | TGTGCCAGCAGGCTACAGGGGGCCGGGGGTGAAAAACTGTTTTTT
. | . | TRBJ1-2 | TRBV9 | CASSHSLYGYTF | TGTGCCAGCAGCCACAGCCTCTATGGCTACACCTTC
. | TRBD1 | TRBJ1-2 | TRBV7-3 | CASSLTGGNYGYTF | TGTGCCAGCAGCTTAACAGGGGGCAATTATGGCTACACCTTC
. | TRBD2 | TRBJ2-3 | TRBV10-1 | CASSDGAGGTDTQYF | TGCGCCAGCAGTGATGGAGCGGGGGGCACAGATACGCAGTATTTT
. | . | TRBJ1-2 | TRBV5-6 | CASSARGNYGYTF | TGTGCCAGCAGCGCAAGGGGGAACTATGGCTACACCTTC
once | TRBD2 | TRBJ2-2 | TRBV30 | CAWSLAGGPVSGELFF | TGTGCCTGGAGTCTAGCGGGGGGGCCGGTATCCGGGGAGCTGTTTTTT
. | TRBD2 | TRBJ2-3 | TRBV9 | CASSAKLAGGFTDTQYF | TGTGCCAGCAGCGCAAAACTAGCGGGAGGGTTCACAGATACGCAGTATTTT
. | . | TRBJ1-6 | TRBV30 | CAWRGGGYAYNSPLHF | TGTGCCTGGAGAGGCGGGGGATATGCCTATAATTCACCCCTCCACTTT
. | . | TRBJ1-1 | TRBV11-2 | CASSSRGGNTEAFF | TGTGCCAGCAGCTCCCGGGGGGGAAACACTGAAGCTTTCTTT
. | . | TRBJ2-2 | TRBV30 | CAWTETGELFF | TGTGCCTGGACGGAGACCGGGGAGCTGTTTTTT
once | TRBD2 | TRBJ2-3 | TRBV5-1 | CASRGSSGPGDTQYF | TGCGCCAGCAGAGGGTCTAGCGGGCCAGGGGATACGCAGTATTTT
. | TRBD2 | TRBJ2-1 | TRBV15 | CATSRVSGDYNEQFF | TGTGCCACCAGCAGAGTCAGCGGGGATTACAATGAGCAGTTCTTC
. | . | TRBJ1-4 | TRBV2 | CASSEGTAVLRFF | TGTGCCAGCAGTGAAGGGACTGCCGTCTTACGTTTTTTT
. | . | TRBJ1-1 | TRBV15 | CATSRGAGGGAFF | TGTGCCACCAGCAGAGGCGCGGGCGGAGGGGCTTTCTTT
. | . | TRBJ1-4 | TRBV23-1 | CASSHPIEEKLFF | TGCGCCAGCAGTCATCCGATAGAAGAAAAACTGTTTTTT
. | . | TRBJ1-1 | TRBV7-3 | CASSTVTGHTEAFF | TGTGCCAGCAGCACTGTTACAGGGCACACTGAAGCTTTCTTT
few | . | TRBJ1-1 | TRBV25-1 | CASSGTAERTEAFF | TGTGCCAGCAGTGGGACAGCCGAACGGACTGAAGCTTTCTTT
. | . | TRBJ2-1 | TRBV6-1 | CASSYLNNEQFF | TGTGCCAGCTCCTACTTGAACAATGAGCAGTTCTTC
. | . | TRBJ2-5 | TRBV6-2/TRBV6-3 | CASSYPVETQYF | TGTGCCAGCAGTTACCCCGTAGAGACCCAGTACTTC
. | TRBD1 | TRBJ1-2 | TRBV27 | CASKDRERYGYTF | TGTGCCAGCAAGGACAGGGAGAGGTATGGCTACACCTTC
. | TRBD2 | TRBJ2-3 | TRBV7-2 | CASSLRLAGISTDTQYF | TGTGCCAGCAGCTTGCGACTAGCGGGGATTAGCACAGATACGCAGTATTTT
. | . | TRBJ1-2 | TRBV18 | CASSPSRDSSYGYTF | TGTGCCAGCTCACCTTCAAGAGACAGCTCCTATGGCTACACCTTC
. | . | TRBJ2-6 | TRBV9 | CASSVEYNSGANVLTF | TGTGCCAGCAGCGTAGAATACAACTCTGGGGCCAACGTCCTGACTTTC
. | TRBD1 | TRBJ1-2 | TRBV4-2 | CASSQEDRGRGYTF | TGTGCCAGCAGCCAGGAGGACAGGGGGCGAGGCTACACCTTC
. | . | TRBJ1-6 | TRBV5-1 | CASSPVSNSPLHF | TGCGCCAGCAGCCCTGTTTCGAATTCACCCCTCCACTTT
once | . | TRBJ1-2 | TRBV19 | CASTPEHRQIYGYTF | TGTGCCAGTACCCCCGAACACAGGCAGATATATGGCTACACCTTC
. | . | TRBJ1-2 | TRBV7-9 | CASSLGTAYGYTF | TGTGCCAGCAGCTTAGGGACAGCCTATGGCTACACCTTC
. | . | TRBJ2-1 | TRBV18 | CASSPPSSVNYNEQFF | TGTGCCAGCTCACCCCCGTCCAGCGTTAACTACAATGAGCAGTTCTTC
few | TRBD2 | TRBJ2-7 | TRBV24-1 | CATRISRDIPLLAGRGEQYF | TGTGCCACCAGGATTTCTCGGGACATCCCTTTGCTAGCGGGTCGTGGCGAGCAGTACTTC
. | TRBD1 | TRBJ1-2 | TRBV5-1 | CASSTGQGGNYGYTF | TGCGCCAGCAGCACAGGACAGGGAGGGAACTATGGCTACACCTTC
. | . | TRBJ2-4 | TRBV9 | CASSGDSNSKNIQYF | TGTGCCAGCAGCGGCGACAGTAACAGCAAAAACATTCAGTACTTC
. | TRBD2 | TRBJ2-3 | TRBV28 | CASRGWTSAQGGDTQYF | TGTGCCAGCAGGGGGTGGACTAGCGCCCAAGGTGGAGATACGCAGTATTTT
. | . | TRBJ2-1 | TRBV5-6 | CASSLEGRRPLNEQFF | TGTGCCAGCAGCTTGGAAGGAAGGCGGCCTCTCAATGAGCAGTTCTTC
. | . | TRBJ1-2 | TRBV30 | CAGTRLRGDNYGYTF | TGTGCCGGGACCCGGTTACGCGGGGACAACTATGGCTACACCTTC
. | . | TRBJ2-1 | TRBV15 | CATSRAPLVAGQFF | TGTGCCACCAGCAGAGCTCCCCTCGTGGCGGGGCAGTTCTTC
many | TRBD2 | TRBJ2-2 | TRBV11-3 | CASSLDGRRTGELFF | TGTGCCAGCAGCTTAGACGGGAGGCGGACCGGGGAGCTGTTTTTT
. | . | TRBJ1-3 | TRBV20-1 | CSATDGGPIYF | TGCAGTGCTACCGATGGCGGGCCCATATATTTT
. | . | TRBJ2-1 | TRBV2 | CASSMDGSSYNEQFF | TGTGCCAGCTCCATGGACGGGAGCTCCTACAATGAGCAGTTCTTC
. | . | TRBJ1-1 | TRBV28 | CATRGNEAFF | TGTGCCACTCGGGGTAATGAAGCTTTCTTT
. | TRBD2 | TRBJ2-3 | TRBV4-2 | CASSVQRGRTDTQYF | TGTGCCAGCAGCGTCCAGCGGGGCCGCACAGATACGCAGTATTTT
. | . | TRBJ2-2 | TRBV12-3/TRBV12-4 | CASTTKGGELFF | TGTGCCAGCACTACTAAAGGCGGGGAGCTGTTTTTT
. | TRBD2 | TRBJ2-2 | TRBV9 | CASSVALGVAGNTGELFF | TGTGCCAGCAGCGTAGCCCTCGGGGTAGCGGGGAACACCGGGGAGCTGTTTTTT
. | . | TRBJ1-1 | TRBV4-2 | CASSQDRVNTEAFF | TGTGCCAGCAGCCAAGACAGGGTGAACACTGAAGCTTTCTTT